This entry lists 27 T cell receptor beta chains sequenced from one sample in a study of T cells in Graves' hyperthyroidism and ophthalmopathy. RNA transcripts gave rise to amplified TCR beta CDR3 regions. With the HTBI primer set, the TCR CDR3 went through a first round of RT-PCR. One entry per CDR3 protein results from TCRdb running MiXCR on the multiplex PCR reads. The table lists 660,000 or so distinct CDR3 sequences, more than 20% of them singletons. Sequenced input: blood. The receptors here all came from a man aged 30-40 years with Graves' ophthalmopathy.

This clonotype showed up many times. The chain couples TRBV7-3 to TRBJ2-1, with 9 bases matching TRBD2. The CDR3 has 15 amino acids. Germline trimming cut 7 bases from V and 8 bases from J; bases unmatched to any gene: 12. Germline lookup yields CDR1 SGHTA and CDR2 FQGTGA. This chain's CDR3 is CASTPGREGQHEQFF. The CDR3 bases are TGTGCCAGCACCCCCGGGCGGGAGGGCCAACATGAGCAGTTCTTC.

This clonotype was observed a few times. The rearrangement uses TRBV30 and TRBJ1-6, with 8 bases aligning to TRBD1. After removal of 7 bases from V and 10 bases from J, the junction contained 12 bases not matched to a gene. The CDR3 spans 14 residues. CDR1 and CDR2 (germline): GTSNPN, SVGIG (reference sequence). The CDR3 DNA follows: TGTGCCTCGGCCCGGACAGGGAAAGGATCACCCCTCCACTTT. Protein product: CASARTGKGSPLHF.

The rearrangement uses TRBV12-3 or TRBV12-4 and TRBJ2-6; TRBD1 matches at 7 bases. The junction had 7 bases not matched to a gene; V was cut back by 4 bases and J by 1 base. This CDR3 spans 17 amino acids. The CDR3 nucleotides are TGTGCCAGCAGTTCGGGACAGTTAACATCTGGGGCCAACGTCCTGACTTTC. This translates into CASSSGQLTSGANVLTF.

The rearrangement joins TRBV2 to TRBJ2-1; 10 nucleotides agree with TRBD2. The CDR3 loop spans 15 amino acids. Looked up from germline, CDR1 is SNHLY and CDR2 is FYNNEI. V lost 6 bases to trimming and J lost 6 bases; unmatched junction nucleotides: 8. This CDR3 is CASRLSSGGSNEQFF. For the CDR3, the DNA is TGTGCCAGCAGATTATCTAGCGGGGGAAGCAATGAGCAGTTCTTC.

This clonotype appeared many times. The rearrangement joins TRBV7-2 to TRBJ2-7; possibly TRBD2 for D (6 bases). CDR3 length: 14 residues. V lost 5 bases and J 2 bases, leaving 13 bases between the germline ends. Germline V lookup: CDR1 SGHTA, CDR2 FQGNSA. DNA of the CDR3: TGTGCCAGCAGCCTGGGACTTTTAACCTACGAGCAGTACTTC. Encoded protein: CASSLGLLTYEQYF.

This clonotype was detected only a few times. V usage is TRBV6-2 or TRBV6-3 and J usage is TRBJ2-7; D possibly corresponds to TRBD1 (5 bases). The CDR3 has 16 residues. Trimming removed 5 bases at V and 3 bases at J, with 20 bases between. The germline V gene has CDR1 MNHEY and CDR2 SVGEGT. Here the CDR3 DNA reads TGTGCCAGCAGTGGGCCCAGACAGCGAAGCGACTACGAGCAGTACTTC. Amino acids: CASSGPRQRSDYEQYF.

This clonotype has a count of ten or more. The chain joins TRBV20-1 to TRBJ2-7; D assignment may be TRBD1 or TRBD2 (5 bases each). The germline gives CDR1 DFQATT, CDR2 SNEGSKA (reference sequence). The V end lost 1 base, the J end lost 4 bases, and 11 bases lay between the germline ends. CDR3 length: 13 residues. CDR3 DNA: TGCAGTGCTAGAGCCCGGGACCTGTACGAGCAGTACTTC. This encodes CSARARDLYEQYF.

This clonotype was counted many times. This sequence joins TRBV5-1 and TRBJ2-1; D ambiguous. The V gene lost 2 bases and the J gene lost 9 bases, with 12 bases spanning the gap. Germline V gives CDR1 SGHRS, CDR2 YFSETQ. The CDR3 has 13 amino acids. CDR3 region: CASSLGTGTEQFF. CDR3 coding DNA: TGCGCCAGCAGCTTAGGTACCGGAACTGAGCAGTTCTTC.

This clonotype was picked up a small number of times. V usage is TRBV12-3 or TRBV12-4 and J usage is TRBJ2-5; D gene uncertain. This CDR3 is 13 amino acids long. The V and J ends lost 6 bases and 2 bases respectively, with 10 bases between them. Here the CDR3 reads CASSLQPQETQYF. CDR3 nucleotide sequence: TGTGCCAGCAGCCTACAGCCTCAAGAGACCCAGTACTTC.

This clonotype showed up just a few times. This rearrangement joins TRBV29-1 to TRBJ2-7, with D possibly being TRBD2 (5 bases). Germline lookup yields CDR1 SQVTM and CDR2 ANQGSEA. The CDR3 is 12 residues long. Trimming pared 5 bases from V and 3 bases from J, leaving 11 bases between. CDR3 region: CSVFGEHYEQYF. The DNA of the CDR3 is TGCAGCGTTTTCGGGGAACACTACGAGCAGTACTTC.

The V gene is TRBV24-1, the J gene TRBJ2-1; the match to TRBD2 covers 8 bases. V gave up 2 bases and J gave up 4 bases; unmatched junction bases: 3. Per the germline V gene, CDR1 is KGHDR and CDR2 is SFDVKD. The CDR3 runs 15 residues. DNA of the CDR3: TGTGCCACCAGTGATTCGGCTAGCGGGTACAATGAGCAGTTCTTC. Translation gives CATSDSASGYNEQFF.

At least ten counts were recorded for this clonotype. The J gene is TRBJ1-2, the V gene TRBV28; D gene uncertain. In germline, CDR1 is MDHEN, CDR2 SYDVKM. The CDR3 consists of 11 residues. V lost 7 bases and J lost 5, with 8 bases in between. The CDR3 loop reads CASIRPYGYTF. In DNA form, the CDR3 reads TGTGCCAGCATTCGGCCGTATGGCTACACCTTC.

V and J are TRBV10-3 and TRBJ2-1; weak D call: TRBD2 (6 bases). Trimming left V 10 bases short and J 4 bases short, with 14 bases between. This CDR3 comprises 13 residues. Germline V lookup: CDR1 ENHRY, CDR2 SYGVKD. The CDR3 region is CATRDSRYNEQFF. The CDR3 DNA reads TGTGCCACCCGGGACTCTAGATACAATGAGCAGTTCTTC.

This clonotype appeared a few times. V usage is TRBV20-1 and J usage is TRBJ2-5; 7 bases line up with TRBD2. V was pared by 1 base and J by 0 bases, with 8 bases of the junction left unmatched. Germline V gene sequence: CDR1 DFQATT, CDR2 SNEGSKA (reference sequence). The CDR3 is made up of 16 amino acids. For the CDR3, the DNA is TGCAGTGCTAGAGGTGGGAGAGGGAGGGACCAAGAGACCCAGTACTTC. Its protein product is CSARGGRGRDQETQYF.

This clonotype was seen a handful of times. This chain joins TRBV20-1 and TRBJ1-1; D unresolved. From germline, CDR1 is DFQATT and CDR2 SNEGSKA (reference sequence). CDR3 length: 14 residues. V lost 2 bases and J 1 base, leaving 11 bases between the germline ends. This CDR3 reads CSARNKRENTEAFF. For the CDR3, the DNA is TGCAGTGCTAGAAACAAAAGAGAGAACACTGAAGCTTTCTTT.

This chain joins TRBV5-4 and TRBJ2-1; 8 bases line up with TRBD1. V gave up 6 bases and J gave up 2 bases; unmatched junction bases: 4. The germline V gene has CDR1 SGHNT and CDR2 YYREEE (reference sequence). This CDR3 is built from 14 residues. The CDR3 region has the DNA TGTGCCAGCACGCCCAGGGGGCCCTACAATGAGCAGTTCTTC. It yields the protein CASTPRGPYNEQFF.

For the CDR3, the DNA is TGTGCCAGCAGCTTGACAGGGGGCCGTGAAGCTTTCTTT. It yields the protein CASSLTGGREAFF. The gene calls are TRBV7-2 and TRBJ1-1; 10 nucleotides line up with TRBD1. Germline loops: CDR1 SGHTA, CDR2 FQGNSA. CDR3 length: 13 residues. The V segment lost 3 bases and the J segment 7 bases; nucleotides outside the gene matches: 2.

Regarding this clonotype: A read error may produce the germline difference seen at one junction end. The rearrangement links TRBV7-6 to TRBJ2-5, with 7 bases matching TRBD2. CDR3 length equals 18 residues. Germline V gene data show CDR1 as SGHVS and CDR2 as FNYEAQ. CDR3 coding DNA: TGTGCCAGCAGCCAACGGATTACGCTAGCGGCTGGCCAAGAGGCCCAGTACTTC. Translating it yields CASSQRITLAAGQEAQYF.

This clonotype showed up just a few times. The chain employs TRBV27 and TRBJ2-3; 14 positions agree with TRBD2. V gave up 2 bases and J gave up 6 bases; unmatched junction bases: 7. The CDR3 runs to 17 residues. Germline assignment: CDR1 MNHEY and CDR2 SMNVEV (reference sequence). The CDR3 DNA reads as TGTGCCAGCAGTTTAGCAGGGGGACTAGCGGGAGTGGATACGCAGTATTTT. It is translated as CASSLAGGLAGVDTQYF.

The chain combines TRBV19 with TRBJ1-3, with D unclear. CDR1 is LNHDA, CDR2 SQIVND, per germline (reference sequence). The CDR3 runs 12 residues. The V end was cut by 5 bases, the J end by 4 bases, with 6 bases between. CDR3 protein: CASSPTGNTIYF. The DNA for the CDR3 is TGTGCCAGTAGTCCGACAGGAAACACCATATATTTT.

This clonotype has just a few counts. The chain is built from TRBV30 and TRBJ1-4; no definite D call. The CDR3 length is 14 residues. Trimming stripped 4 bases from V and 0 bases from J, with 9 bases between. Germline V gives CDR1 GTSNPN, CDR2 SVGIG (reference sequence). CDR3 nucleotides: TGTGCCTGGAACCGGGGTGCAACTAATGAAAAACTGTTTTTT. Translating it yields CAWNRGATNEKLFF.

This clonotype has ten or more counts. The rearrangement links TRBV5-1 to TRBJ2-7, with D possibly TRBD2 on 5 matching bases. The CDR3 consists of 14 residues. V lost 9 bases, J lost 3 bases, and 19 bases lay in between. Germline V gene data show CDR1 as SGHRS and CDR2 as YFSETQ. The CDR3 spells CATATATGVYEQYF. Written as DNA, the CDR3 is TGCGCCACAGCTACCGCGACCGGGGTCTACGAGCAGTACTTC.

Only a few counts were recorded for this clonotype. The chain employs TRBV20-1 and TRBJ2-7; D is unclear. Deletions cut 1 base from V and 0 bases from J, with 7 bases between. The CDR3 sequence is 13 residues long. Germline lookup yields CDR1 DFQATT and CDR2 SNEGSKA (reference sequence). CDR3 nucleotide sequence: TGCAGTGCTAGAGGGACGGACTCCTACGAGCAGTACTTC. It codes for CSARGTDSYEQYF.

V and J are TRBV12-3 or TRBV12-4 and TRBJ2-2, with D unresolved. The CDR3 runs to 15 residues. Deletions cut 5 bases from V and 3 bases from J, with 13 bases between. DNA of the CDR3: TGTGCCAGCAGTCCAGGCGGCGTACACACCGGGGAGCTGTTTTTT. Its translation: CASSPGGVHTGELFF.

This chain connects TRBV30 to TRBJ1-5, with D unclear. This CDR3 comprises 13 residues. Germline V lookup: CDR1 GTSNPN, CDR2 SVGIG (reference sequence). Trimming shortened V by 2 bases and J by 2 bases, and 7 bases separated the two germline ends. The CDR3 is CAWSPRGNQPQHF. The CDR3, as DNA: TGTGCCTGGAGTCCGCGGGGCAATCAGCCCCAGCATTTT.

The J gene is TRBJ1-2, the V gene TRBV5-1; 9 positions agree with TRBD1. CDR1 is SGHRS and CDR2 is YFSETQ in the germline V gene. With V trimmed by 4 bases and J by 6 bases, 13 bases remained unmatched. This CDR3 has 16 amino acids. The chain's CDR3 is CASSTGQGLILNGYTF. The CDR3 nucleotides are TGCGCCAGCAGCACTGGACAGGGGTTGATTCTGAATGGCTACACCTTC.

This clonotype was detected a few times. The chain combines TRBV30 with TRBJ1-3, with D maybe TRBD1 (5 bases). The CDR3 length is 13 residues. Germline values: CDR1 GTSNPN, CDR2 SVGIG (reference sequence). The V and J ends lost 3 bases and 4 bases respectively, with 10 bases between them. CDR3 sequence: CAWRSGAGNTIYF. The CDR3 region has the DNA TGTGCCTGGAGGAGCGGGGCCGGAAACACCATATATTTT.